These T cell receptor beta chains were read from a single sample in a study of blood T cell repertoires in COVID-19. The repertoire was sequenced with immunoSEQ multiplex PCR; TCRdb's copy has only in-frame clones and lacks some. The sample includes about 210,000 clones, about 85% of them seen just once. The sample was peripheral blood. Receptors were obtained from a man aged 65 to 79 with acute or convalescent COVID-19. CDR3s include the opening cysteine and the closing phenylalanine or tryptophan. The D gene is left open where the match is weak. Only some rows state a clone size, as once, few, many or a class for expanded clones.

j_call v_call d_call clone_size cdr3_length cdr3_nt cdr3_aa
TRBJ1-1 TRBV6-5 NA NA 13 TGTGCCAGCAGGTTCTCCCCAGGGGAGAAAGCTTTCTTT CASRFSPGEKAFF
TRBJ1-5 TRBV24-1 TRBD1 NA 13 TGTGCCACCAGCGACAGGGGTAGTCAGCCCCAGCATTTT CATSDRGSQPQHF
TRBJ2-5 TRBV19 TRBD2 NA 15 TGTGCCAGTAGTACTACCCGGAGCGGGGCCTCAACCCAGTACTTC CASSTTRSGASTQYF
TRBJ2-5 TRBV2 TRBD2 NA 14 TGTGCCAGCAGGGAGGGACTAGCGGGTGAGACCCAGTACTTC CASREGLAGETQYF
TRBJ2-7 TRBV7-9 NA once 15 TGTGCCAGCAGACTTCTGGGGACTGGCTCCTACGAGCAGTACTTC CASRLLGTGSYEQYF
TRBJ2-1 TRBV5-1 TRBD2 NA 16 TGCGCCAGCAGCTTGGTGGCTAGCGGGATTTACAATGAGCAGTTCTTC CASSLVASGIYNEQFF
TRBJ1-5 TRBV7-2 NA NA 14 TGTGCCAGCAGCTTAGAAGGACTACGTCAGCCCCAGCATTTT CASSLEGLRQPQHF
TRBJ2-7 TRBV5-1 NA NA 14 TGCGCCAGCAGCTTGGGGGCAGGCTTCTACGAGCAGTACTTC CASSLGAGFYEQYF
TRBJ1-5 TRBV27 NA NA 15 TGTGCCAGCAGTTCCCGGGACACCGGTAATCAGCCCCAGCATTTT CASSSRDTGNQPQHF
TRBJ1-2 TRBV5-1 TRBD1 NA 15 TGCGCCAGCAGATACGATACGACAGGGAACTATGGCTACACCTTC CASRYDTTGNYGYTF
TRBJ1-1 TRBV7-3 TRBD1 NA 14 TGTGCCAGCAGCTTAACTGGCCGGGACAGAGAAGCTTTCTTT CASSLTGRDREAFF
TRBJ2-7 TRBV19 TRBD1 NA 14 TGTGCCAGTCATCACAGGGGATCCGGATCCGAGCAGTACTTC CASHHRGSGSEQYF
TRBJ2-4 TRBV27 TRBD1 NA 14 TGTGCCAGCAGTTTGACCGGGACAGGGAACATTCAGTACTTC CASSLTGTGNIQYF
TRBJ2-2 TRBV11-3 NA few 16 TGTGCCAGCAGCCCGACCCGGGGTGAGAATACCGGGGAGCTGTTTTTT CASSPTRGENTGELFF
TRBJ2-1 TRBV4-1 TRBD2 NA 14 TGCGCCAGCAGGCGACTAGCGGGCCTAAATGAGCAGTTCTTC CASRRLAGLNEQFF
TRBJ1-2 TRBV19 NA NA 13 TGTGCCAGTAATCGGGAAGCTAACTATGGCTACACCTTC CASNREANYGYTF
TRBJ2-7 TRBV7-9 TRBD1 NA 15 TGTGCCAGCAGCTTAGCCTGGACAGGGGCCCACGAGCAGTACTTC CASSLAWTGAHEQYF
TRBJ2-7 TRBV19 NA NA 15 TGTGCCAGTAGTCCCCGGACAGGAGGGATATACGAGCAGTACTTC CASSPRTGGIYEQYF
TRBJ1-6 TRBV5-8 NA NA 13 TGTGCCAGCTGGAGCTCCTATAATTCACCCCTCCACTTT CASWSSYNSPLHF
TRBJ1-5 TRBV5-8 NA NA 17 TGTGCCAGCAGCCTAGGTTCCGGGTTTTATAGCAATCAGCCCCAGCATTTT CASSLGSGFYSNQPQHF
TRBJ2-7 TRBV2 NA NA 15 TGTGCCAGCAGTGAAGGTGGGAGCCCCTCCTACGAGCAGTACTTC CASSEGGSPSYEQYF
TRBJ2-1 TRBV9 NA NA 15 TGTGCCAGCAGCGCCGGGACTCGTCCCTCCAATGAGCAGTTCTTC CASSAGTRPSNEQFF
TRBJ1-6 TRBV20-1 NA NA 11 TGCAGTGCTAGCTCCAATTCACCCCTCCACTTT CSASSNSPLHF
TRBJ1-4 TRBV6-2/TRBV6-3 NA NA 17 TGTGCCAGCAGTTACCCGGACTCCCCTGTTCTAGAGAAAAAACTGTTTTTT CASSYPDSPVLEKKLFF
TRBJ2-3 TRBV2 TRBD2 NA 11 TGTGCCAGCAGGTTGAGCGGGATGCAGTATTTT CASRLSGMQYF
TRBJ2-3 TRBV2 TRBD2 NA 15 TGTGCCAGCAGTGGCGCCCTTGCGGGAGTAGATACGCAGTATTTT CASSGALAGVDTQYF
TRBJ1-2 TRBV2 TRBD1 NA 11 TGTGCCACCACAGGGGGCTATGGCTACACCTTC CATTGGYGYTF
TRBJ1-6 TRBV27 NA NA 15 TGTGCCAGCAGTTTCGAGGACAGCATAAATTCACCCCTCCACTTT CASSFEDSINSPLHF
TRBJ2-7 TRBV5-6 TRBD2 NA 14 TGTGCCAGCAGCCTAGCGGGAGCCCCCTACGAGCAGTACTTC CASSLAGAPYEQYF
TRBJ1-4 TRBV5-4 NA NA 14 TGTGCCAGCAGCTTTCAGGGGTCTGGTGAAAAACTGTTTTTT CASSFQGSGEKLFF
TRBJ2-2 TRBV5-4 TRBD1 few 16 TGTGCCAGCAGCTTCTGGACAGGTGTGAACACCGGGGAGCTGTTTTTT CASSFWTGVNTGELFF
TRBJ1-2 TRBV7-2 TRBD1 NA 14 TGTGCCAGCAGCCCCGGGGACAGCAAATATGGCTACACCTTC CASSPGDSKYGYTF
TRBJ2-1 TRBV3-1/TRBV3-2 TRBD1 NA 17 TGTGCCAGCAGCCAAGTTGCCAGGGGGCGCTTGAGCAATGAGCAGTTCTTC CASSQVARGRLSNEQFF
TRBJ2-7 TRBV27 TRBD1 NA 14 TGTGCCAGCAGTTTGCGGGACAGGGGGCCCGAGCAGTACTTC CASSLRDRGPEQYF